Below, 20 T cell receptor beta chains from the same sample are listed, as sequenced in a study of identical twins. MiXCR, applied by TCRdb to the 5' RACE reads, yields one record per CDR3 protein. The table records about 280,000 distinct CDR3 sequences, under 9.5% of them present only once. The same sample was also used in a study of yellow fever vaccine responses in identical twins.

The sample comprised memory (CD45RO+) T cells sorted from blood. The receptors shown here come from a woman aged 18-29 years in good health.

This clonotype was counted only a few times. The chain is built from TRBV28 and TRBJ2-1; 8 bases agree with TRBD1. This CDR3 comprises 16 residues. V lost 4 bases to trimming and J lost 4 bases; unmatched junction nucleotides: 9. CDR1 is MDHEN, CDR2 SYDVKM, per germline. The CDR3 protein is CASSSNGQGRYNEQFF. CDR3 nucleotide sequence: TGTGCCAGCAGTTCCAACGGACAGGGTCGGTACAATGAGCAGTTCTTC.

This clonotype was seen a handful of times. The chain carries TRBV28 and TRBJ2-7; D is unresolved. The germline V gene has CDR1 MDHEN and CDR2 SYDVKM. V lost 2 bases and J 2 bases, leaving 7 bases between the germline ends. The CDR3 consists of 13 residues. CDR3 DNA: TGTGCCAGCAGTTTAGCTACAGCCTACGAGCAGTACGTC. This sequence encodes CASSLATAYEQYV.

This clonotype was counted many times. V usage is TRBV6-1 and J usage is TRBJ2-6; tentative D call: TRBD1 (6 bases). Trimming removed 6 bases from V and 1 base from J, with 10 bases in between. CDR1 and CDR2 from the germline V gene are MNHNS and SASEGT. The CDR3 contains 15 residues. DNA of the CDR3: TGTGCCAGCAGCGAACAGGGATCTGGGGCCAACGTCCTGACTTTC. Translation: CASSEQGSGANVLTF.

The table lists this clonotype with many counts. Its ends do not fully match the called genes, so a read error is possible. This chain connects TRBV20-1 to TRBJ2-1; D may match TRBD1 or TRBD2 (7 bases each). This CDR3 comprises 15 residues. Germline CDR1 and CDR2: DFQATT and SNEGSKA (reference sequence). CDR3 in DNA: TGCAGTGCTAGTGGGGAGCGGGACAGACCCGGCCTTGGACGGTTC. Its translation is CSASGERDRPGLGRF.

The table lists this clonotype with many counts. This chain uses TRBV5-1 with TRBJ1-4; D unclear. The germline CDR1 and CDR2 sequences are SGHRS and YFSETQ. This CDR3 comprises 13 residues. Trimming took off 3 bases at V and 6 bases at J, with 9 bases between the two ends. The CDR3 loop reads CASSYGRDEKLFF. CDR3 nucleotide sequence: TGCGCCAGCAGCTACGGACGGGATGAAAAACTGTTTTTT.

This clonotype was found a few times. The CDR3 sequence is CATSDLGQGFQETQYF. The CDR3 DNA reads TGTGCCACCAGTGATTTGGGACAGGGTTTTCAAGAGACCCAGTACTTC. The genes are TRBV24-1 and TRBJ2-5, with 8 positions matching TRBD1. The V segment lost 0 bases and the J segment 2 bases; nucleotides outside the gene matches: 4. The CDR3 covers 16 residues. The germline V gene has CDR1 KGHDR and CDR2 SFDVKD.

The CDR3: CASSPPRQFGYTF. As DNA, the CDR3 is TGTGCCAGCTCACCACCGCGACAGTTTGGCTACACCTTC. This chain links TRBV18 with TRBJ1-2; TRBD1 is a possible D gene (5 bases). Germline assignment: CDR1 KGHSH and CDR2 LQKENI. This CDR3 has 13 amino acids. V lost 0 bases and J lost 7, with 9 bases in between.

On this clonotype: One end of the junction does not line up with germline, which may come from a read error. This chain joins TRBV29-1 and TRBJ2-1, with 8 positions matching TRBD1. The CDR3 totals 14 residues. CDR1 and CDR2 (germline): SQVTM, ANQGSEA. The DNA for the CDR3 is TGCAGCGTTGGACAGGGGCTCTCCAACAATGAGCAGTTCTTC. This codes for CSVGQGLSNNEQFF.

This clonotype has just one count. This chain links TRBV6-5 with TRBJ2-3; 7 bases agree with TRBD2. Germline CDR1 is MNHEY and CDR2 is SVGAGI. This CDR3 is built from 15 residues. V lost 2 bases, J lost 2 bases, and 4 bases stayed unmatched. CDR3 DNA: TGTGCCAGCAGTTACCGGACTAGTTTCACAGATACGCAGTATTTT. It specifies CASSYRTSFTDTQYF.

This clonotype has ten or more counts. The rearrangement joins TRBV29-1 to TRBJ1-2; D uncertain. With 8 bases removed from V and 6 bases from J, the gap between germline ends came to 13 bases. The germline CDR1 and CDR2 sequences are SQVTM and ANQGSEA. This CDR3 region has 11 residues. CDR3 bases: TGCAGCCTTAGGAGGTTGGATGGCTACACCTTC. This translates into CSLRRLDGYTF.

This clonotype was observed many times. The genes are TRBV28 and TRBJ1-5; D is possibly TRBD1 (6 bases). There are 16 residues in the CDR3. Germline CDR1 reads MDHEN; CDR2 reads SYDVKM. Trimming shortened V by 6 bases and J by 4 bases, and 19 bases separated the two germline ends. The CDR3 sequence: CASRSDSRGRNQPQHF. CDR3 DNA: TGTGCCAGCAGGTCAGACTCCCGGGGGCGGAATCAGCCCCAGCATTTT.

This clonotype was seen at least ten times. The V gene is TRBV2, the J gene TRBJ2-7; maybe TRBD1 (5 bases). V was trimmed by 6 bases and J by 9 bases, leaving 12 bases between them. Looked up from germline, CDR1 is SNHLY and CDR2 is FYNNEI. The CDR3 covers 11 residues. The CDR3 region has the DNA TGTGCCAGCAGCACACAGGACACGCAGTACTTC. It yields the protein CASSTQDTQYF.

The chain is built from TRBV24-1 and TRBJ2-7; 7 bases agree with TRBD2. The CDR3 is 16 amino acids. V lost 5 bases to trimming and J lost 5 bases; unmatched junction nucleotides: 14. The germline gives CDR1 KGHDR, CDR2 SFDVKD. In nucleotides, the CDR3 is TGTGCCACCAGTGCCTTGGGGAGGGACGGATCACACGAGCAGTACTTC. Translation gives CATSALGRDGSHEQYF.

This clonotype was seen only a few times. The J gene is TRBJ1-5, the V gene TRBV5-6; D is unclear. The CDR3 contains 15 residues. The V gene lost 1 base and the J gene lost 0 bases, with 8 bases spanning the gap. The germline V gene has CDR1 SGHDT and CDR2 YYEEEE. CDR3 sequence: CASSLKTGSNQPQHF. DNA for the CDR3: TGTGCCAGCAGCTTGAAGACGGGTAGCAATCAGCCCCAGCATTTT.

The gene calls are TRBV6-6 and TRBJ2-7; D gene uncertain. Trimming took 5 bases from V and 5 from J, leaving 10 bases between them. Germline CDR1 MNHNY, CDR2 SVGAGI (reference sequence). This CDR3 contains 12 residues. As DNA, the CDR3 is TGTGCCAGCAGTAAAACCGCGCACGAGCAGTACTTC. Encoded protein: CASSKTAHEQYF.

This clonotype came up a few times. This chain links TRBV2 with TRBJ2-3, with 8 bases lining up with TRBD2. The CDR3 extends over 16 amino acids. The ends lost 6 bases at V and 0 bases at J; junction bases unmatched: 8. The germline V gene has CDR1 SNHLY and CDR2 FYNNEI. Here the CDR3 reads CASSKRSGESTDTQYF. CDR3 nucleotides: TGTGCCAGCAGCAAACGTAGCGGGGAAAGCACAGATACGCAGTATTTT. Supplemented by reference TRBV2 and TRBJ2-3, the full variable domain reads EPEVTQTPSHQVTQMGQEVILRCVPISNHLYFYWYRQILGQKVEFLVSFYNNEISEKSEIFDDQFSVERPDGSNFTLKIRSTKLEDSAMYFCASSKRSGESTDTQYFGPGTRLTVL.

As regards this clonotype: At one of its ends the junction is not consistent with the germline gene, which may arise from a read error. J is TRBJ2-3 and V is TRBV28; 8 nucleotides agree with TRBD1. The CDR3 covers 18 residues. Germline loops: CDR1 MDHEN, CDR2 SYDVKM. This CDR3 reads CASGNGTGRAGRTDTQYF. The CDR3 DNA reads as TGTGCCAGCGGAAACGGGACAGGTAGAGCGGGCCGCACCGATACGCAGTATTTT.

This clonotype was counted many times. V usage is TRBV12-3 or TRBV12-4 and J usage is TRBJ2-1; 7 bases fit TRBD1. The V segment lost 4 bases and the J segment 2 bases; nucleotides outside the gene matches: 5. The CDR3 loop spans 15 amino acids. The CDR3 region has the DNA TGTGCCAGCAGTTCCGACAGGGCGCCCTACAATGAGCAGTTCTTC. It codes for CASSSDRAPYNEQFF.

This clonotype was counted between two and nine times. This chain joins TRBV5-1 and TRBJ2-5, with a tentative D call TRBD2 (6 bases). This CDR3 is 13 amino acids long. In germline, CDR1 is SGHRS, CDR2 YFSETQ. V lost 4 bases and J 4 bases, leaving 11 bases between the germline ends. Written as DNA, the CDR3 is TGCGCCAGCAGCCCACGGACTATAGAGACCCAGTACTTC. Encoded protein: CASSPRTIETQYF.

This clonotype was detected ten times or more. The chain's CDR3 is CASRQPMDYGYTF. In DNA form, the CDR3 reads TGTGCCAGCAGGCAACCCATGGACTATGGCTACACCTTC. V and J are TRBV2 and TRBJ1-2; no firm D call. CDR1 and CDR2 (germline): SNHLY, FYNNEI. V gave up 6 bases and J gave up 3 bases, with 11 bases separating them. The CDR3 runs to 13 residues. The full variable domain, completed using reference TRBV2 and TRBJ1-2, is EPEVTQTPSHQVTQMGQEVILRCVPISNHLYFYWYRQILGQKVEFLVSFYNNEISEKSEIFDDQFSVERPDGSNFTLKIRSTKLEDSAMYFCASRQPMDYGYTFGSGTRLTVV.